The text below deals with one T cell receptor beta chain. The data originate from a study of cytomegalovirus exposure and HLA in healthy donors. Study context: Drawn from HLA-typed donors, about 85 million unique TCRs were held in an early data release.

Germline CDR1 SGHVS, CDR2 FNYEAQ. This CDR3 has 12 amino acids. The V and J ends lost 4 bases and 10 bases respectively, with 11 bases between them. The PCR ran on 60 Vbeta and 13 Jbeta primers. Assay used: immunoSEQ multiplex PCR; TCRdb lists only in-frame clones, some missing. The sample contains about 200,000 clones, 70% to 85% of which appear only once. The TCR comes from a girl aged 2 to 9 in good health and CMV-seronegative. The chain carries TRBV7-6 and TRBJ1-5; D is uncertain. The sequenced sample was PBMCs. In DNA, the CDR3 is TGTGCCAGCAGCTCCCCAACAGAACCCCAGCATTTT. Translation: CASSSPTEPQHF.